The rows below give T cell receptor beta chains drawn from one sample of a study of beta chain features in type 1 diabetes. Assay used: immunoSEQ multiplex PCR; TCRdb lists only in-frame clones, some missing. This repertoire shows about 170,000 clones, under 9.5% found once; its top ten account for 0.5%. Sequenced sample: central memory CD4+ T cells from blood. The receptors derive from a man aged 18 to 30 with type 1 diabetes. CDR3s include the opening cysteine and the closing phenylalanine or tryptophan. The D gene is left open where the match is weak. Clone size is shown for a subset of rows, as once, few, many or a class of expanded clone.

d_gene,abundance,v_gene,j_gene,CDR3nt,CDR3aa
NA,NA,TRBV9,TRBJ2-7,TGTGCCAGCAGCCCAACTCTCGTGGGCTCCGAGCAGTACTTC,CASSPTLVGSEQYF
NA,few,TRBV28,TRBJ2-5,TGTGCCAGCAGTTTTAAGGGGCCGTACCAAGAGACCCAGTACTTC,CASSFKGPYQETQYF
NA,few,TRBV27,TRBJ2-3,TGTGCCAGCAGTCGCTGGGGCCCCATCACAGATACGCAGTATTTT,CASSRWGPITDTQYF
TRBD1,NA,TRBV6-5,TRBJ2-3,TGTGCCAGCAATCCGACAGGGGCAGATACGCAGTATTTT,CASNPTGADTQYF
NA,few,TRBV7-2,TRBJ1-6,TGTGCCAGCAGCTTAGCTGGTCAGGTTGGATCACCCCTCCACTTT,CASSLAGQVGSPLHF
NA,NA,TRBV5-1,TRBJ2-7,TGCGCCAGCAGCTTTCCCGAGAACGAGCAGTACTTC,CASSFPENEQYF
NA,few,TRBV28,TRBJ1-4,TGTGCCAGCAGTGCTTACAGGGAGTTGCTGTTTTTT,CASSAYRELLFF
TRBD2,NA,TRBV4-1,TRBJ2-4,TGCGCCAGCAGCCAAGATCCCGCTAGCGGGAACAAAAACATTCAGTACTTC,CASSQDPASGNKNIQYF
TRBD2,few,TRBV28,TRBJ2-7,TGTGCCAGCAGTTCGGGGGGTTTTACCTACGAGCAGTACTTC,CASSSGGFTYEQYF
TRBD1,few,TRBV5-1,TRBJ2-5,TGCGCCAGCAGCTTGGCCGGGACAGGGGAGGAGACCCAGTACTTC,CASSLAGTGEETQYF
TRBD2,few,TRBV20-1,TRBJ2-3,TGCAGTCCGGGGGGGGCGAATACGCAGTATTTT,CSPGGANTQYF
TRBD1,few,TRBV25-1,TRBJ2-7,TGTGCCAGCAGTGCCCCCAGGGACAGGTCATCCTACGAGCAGTACTTC,CASSAPRDRSSYEQYF
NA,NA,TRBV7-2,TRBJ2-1,TGTGCCAGCAGCTTCCCCCCCCTAGCAAGCTCCTACAATGAGCAGTTCTTC,CASSFPPLASSYNEQFF
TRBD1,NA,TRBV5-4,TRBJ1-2,TGTGCCAGCAGCTGGACAGGGGGCGTCTATGGCTACACCTTC,CASSWTGGVYGYTF
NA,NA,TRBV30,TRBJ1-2,TGTGCCTGGAGTGGGGCGGGCAGAAACTATGGCTACACCTTC,CAWSGAGRNYGYTF
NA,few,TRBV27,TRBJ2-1,TGTGCCACCGTCATCACAATTTCCGGGTCCTACAATGAGCAGTTCTTC,CATVITISGSYNEQFF
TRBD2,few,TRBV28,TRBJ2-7,TGTGCCAGCAGTAGTAGCGGGAATAACGACTTC,CASSSSGNNDF
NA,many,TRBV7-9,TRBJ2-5,TGTGCCAGCAGCTCGGGTAAAGGGGCTGGGGAGACCCAGTACTTC,CASSSGKGAGETQYF
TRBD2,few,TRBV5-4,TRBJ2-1,TGTGCCAGCAGCTCTCGCCAATATCGGGGGGGGTACAATGAGCAGTTCTTC,CASSSRQYRGGYNEQFF
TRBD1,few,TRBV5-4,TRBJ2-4,TGTGCCAGCAGCACGGGACAGCAAGCCAAAAACATTCAGTACTTC,CASSTGQQAKNIQYF
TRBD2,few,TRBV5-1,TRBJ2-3,TGCGCCAGCAGCCGGGGGGACGGCACAGATACGCAGTATTTT,CASSRGDGTDTQYF
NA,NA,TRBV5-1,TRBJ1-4,TGCGCCAGCAGCTTGCAGGGAACTATTGAAAAACTGTTTTTT,CASSLQGTIEKLFF
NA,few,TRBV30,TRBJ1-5,TGTGCCTGGAGTCCACCAGTGGTAGCTCGGAATCAGCCCCAGCATTTT,CAWSPPVVARNQPQHF
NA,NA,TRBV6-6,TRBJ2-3,TGTGCCAGCAGTTACTCGTTCAGAACAGATACGCAGTATTTT,CASSYSFRTDTQYF
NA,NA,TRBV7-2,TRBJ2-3,TGTGCCAGCAGCAAAGCGCCGACGGGTAACACAGATACGCAGTATTTT,CASSKAPTGNTDTQYF
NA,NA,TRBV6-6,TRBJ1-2,TGTGCCAGCATAGACAGGTCTAACTATGGCTACACCTTC,CASIDRSNYGYTF
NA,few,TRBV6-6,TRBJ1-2,TGTGCCAGCAGGCCCGGACAATCAGATGGCTACACCTTC,CASRPGQSDGYTF
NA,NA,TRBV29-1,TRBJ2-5,TGCAGCGGGAGGATGTCGGAGACCCAGTACTTC,CSGRMSETQYF
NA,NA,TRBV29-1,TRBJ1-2,TGCAGCGGTGGGGACTCCTCGGGCTACACCTTC,CSGGDSSGYTF